This passage covers 27 T cell receptor beta chains from one sample sequenced in a study of identical twins. TCRdb re-derived calls from the 5' RACE reads in MiXCR, one entry per CDR3 protein. The repertoire holds 500,000 to 550,000 distinct CDR3 sequences, with roughly 21% as singletons. The same sample was also used in a study of T cells expressing NK-cell markers.

Material for sequencing was CD4+ T cells sorted from blood. The receptors come from a woman aged 18-29 years in good health.

This clonotype was picked up a small number of times. The chain employs TRBV4-2 and TRBJ2-1; D perhaps matches TRBD2 (6 bases). V lost 0 bases and J 7 bases, leaving 10 bases between the germline ends. Germline V CDR1 and CDR2: LGHNA, YNFKEQ. This CDR3 comprises 14 residues. As DNA, the CDR3 is TGTGCCAGCAGCCAAGATTGGGGGAGGAATGAGCAGTTCTTC. This encodes CASSQDWGRNEQFF.

This rearrangement joins TRBV13 to TRBJ2-7, with a weak D call TRBD2 (5 bases). From germline, CDR1 is PRHDT and CDR2 FYEKMQ (reference sequence). V shed 5 bases and J shed 3 bases, with 14 bases lying between them. This CDR3 contains 14 residues. CDR3 sequence (DNA): TGTGCCAGCAGCCCGAGGACTTCCCGCTACGAGCAGTACTTC. Protein sequence: CASSPRTSRYEQYF. Looking up the rest from reference TRBV13 and TRBJ2-7 gives the full variable domain: AAGVIQSPRHLIKEKRETATLKCYPIPRHDTVYWYQQGPGQDPQFLISFYEKMQSDKGSIPDRFSAQQFSDYHSELNMSSLELGDSALYFCASSPRTSRYEQYFGPGTRLTVT.

Only a few counts were recorded for this clonotype. The chain recombines TRBV7-9 with TRBJ2-1; D is ambiguous. From germline, CDR1 is SEHNR and CDR2 FQNEAQ (reference sequence). The CDR3 is 13 amino acids. The CDR3 DNA reads TGTGCTAGCCCAAGTTCGTCCTACAATGAGCAGTTCTTC. This gives the protein CASPSSSYNEQFF.

The chain employs TRBV24-1 and TRBJ2-2, with D tentatively TRBD1 or TRBD2 (5 bases each). The CDR3 totals 17 residues. The V and J ends lost 2 bases and 0 bases respectively, with 12 bases between them. The V gene's germline CDR1 is KGHDR and CDR2 SFDVKD. DNA for the CDR3: TGTGCCACCAGTGATTCTCGACGGGGACCGAACACCGGGGAGCTGTTTTTT. Its protein is CATSDSRRGPNTGELFF.

The rearrangement uses TRBV20-1 and TRBJ1-2; D not certain. From germline, CDR1 is DFQATT and CDR2 SNEGSKA (reference sequence). This CDR3 spans 15 amino acids. V was trimmed by 0 bases and J by 6 bases, leaving 17 bases between them. CDR3 nucleotides: TGCAGTGCTAGAGATCTACCCACGACGAGGGATGGCTACACCTTC. It codes for CSARDLPTTRDGYTF.

There are a few counts of this clonotype. This chain uses TRBV5-4 with TRBJ2-2, with a weak D call TRBD2 (6 bases). Germline V gene sequence: CDR1 SGHNT, CDR2 YYREEE (reference sequence). This CDR3 is 13 amino acids long. The V and J ends lost 4 bases and 8 bases respectively, with 12 bases between them. The CDR3 sequence is CASSDGGPGELFF. The DNA for the CDR3 is TGTGCCAGCAGCGACGGGGGTCCGGGGGAGCTGTTTTTT. The entire variable domain, with the rest obtained from reference TRBV5-4 and TRBJ2-2, is as follows: ETGVTQSPTHLIKTRGQQVTLRCSSQSGHNTVSWYQQALGQGPQFIFQYYREEENGRGNFPPRFSGLQFPNYSSELNVNALELDDSALYLCASSDGGPGELFFGEGSRLTVL.

This clonotype has a handful of counts. The rearrangement links TRBV15 to TRBJ2-7, with D hard to call. CDR1 is LNHNV, CDR2 YYDKDF, per germline (reference sequence). There are 15 residues in the CDR3. V lost 1 base and J lost 0, with 10 bases in between. This CDR3 reads CATSRGGASSYEQYF. DNA of the CDR3: TGTGCCACCAGCAGAGGTGGCGCAAGCTCCTACGAGCAGTACTTC.

This clonotype was counted between two and nine times. The chain links TRBV28 to TRBJ2-1, with 7 bases fitting TRBD2. Germline CDR1 reads MDHEN; CDR2 reads SYDVKM. The CDR3 totals 17 residues. V lost 2 bases and J lost 5; bases outside the gene matches: 12. CDR3: CASSLMLGAGLNNEQFF. DNA of the CDR3: TGTGCCAGCAGTTTAATGTTGGGAGCGGGATTAAACAATGAGCAGTTCTTC. The full variable domain, completed using reference TRBV28 and TRBJ2-1, is DVKVTQSSRYLVKRTGEKVFLECVQDMDHENMFWYRQDPGLGLRLIYFSYDVKMKEKGDIPEGYSVSREKKERFSLILESASTNQTSMYLCASSLMLGAGLNNEQFFGPGTRLTVL.

The sample holds a few counts of this clonotype. J is TRBJ1-5 and V is TRBV10-2, with 9 bases fitting TRBD1. The CDR3 extends over 15 amino acids. After removal of 3 bases from V and 1 base from J, the junction contained 1 base not matched to a gene. Germline lookup yields CDR1 WSHSY and CDR2 SAAADI. CDR3 sequence (DNA): TGCGCCAGCAGTGACGGGACAGGGAGCAATCAGCCCCAGCATTTT. This translates into CASSDGTGSNQPQHF.

This clonotype came up once. This chain links TRBV18 with TRBJ2-1; D may be TRBD2 (6 bases). This CDR3 spans 15 amino acids. Germline values: CDR1 KGHSH, CDR2 LQKENI. The ends were cut back, 3 bases at V and 7 bases at J, with 16 bases in the middle. The CDR3, as DNA: TGTGCCAGCTCACCCGATCGGCTAGCGATTAATGAGCAGTTCTTC. Residues: CASSPDRLAINEQFF. Together with reference TRBV18 and TRBJ2-1, the CDR3 gives the full variable domain: NAGVMQNPRHLVRRRGQEARLRCSPMKGHSHVYWYRQLPEEGLKFMVYLQKENIIDESGMPKERFSAEFPKEGPSILRIQQVVRGDSAAYFCASSPDRLAINEQFFGPGTRLTVL.

V and J are TRBV3-1 and TRBJ2-7; TRBD2 agrees at 10 bases. This CDR3 is built from 19 residues. Per the germline V gene, CDR1 is LGHDT and CDR2 is YNNKEL (reference sequence). V trimming: 5 bases; J trimming: 5 bases; junction bases outside the gene matches: 21. The CDR3 sequence is CASSGGGASGSNRHHEQYF. The CDR3 nucleotides read TGTGCCAGCAGCGGGGGAGGGGCTAGCGGGAGTAACCGGCACCACGAGCAGTACTTC.

This clonotype appeared a few times. This rearrangement joins TRBV11-2 to TRBJ1-1, with no clear D. Deletions cut 5 bases from V and 6 bases from J, with 19 bases between. The CDR3 extends over 15 amino acids. CDR1 and CDR2 (germline): SGHAT, FQNNGV. The CDR3 region has the DNA TGTGCCAGCAGCCCCCAATCCCAAACTTTATCTGAAGCTTTCTTT. This translates into CASSPQSQTLSEAFF.

V usage is TRBV5-1 and J usage is TRBJ2-5; 10 nucleotides align to TRBD1. The CDR3 extends over 15 amino acids. The trim removed 3 bases at V and 5 bases at J, leaving 7 bases unmatched. Germline loops: CDR1 SGHRS, CDR2 YFSETQ. The CDR3 loop reads CASSSDRGRGETQYF. The DNA of the CDR3 is TGCGCCAGCAGCTCCGACAGGGGGCGCGGGGAGACCCAGTACTTC.

The chain combines TRBV4-3 with TRBJ2-1, with 12 bases that match TRBD2. The germline V gene has CDR1 LGHNA and CDR2 YSLEER. CDR3 length: 17 residues. V trimming: 1 base; J trimming: 5 bases; junction bases outside the gene matches: 6. The CDR3 protein is CASSQGLAGGSNNEQFF. CDR3 sequence (DNA): TGCGCCAGCAGCCAAGGCCTAGCGGGAGGGTCCAACAATGAGCAGTTCTTC.

This clonotype was counted only a few times. V and J are TRBV5-1 and TRBJ2-7, with TRBD2 matching over 13 bases. In germline, CDR1 is SGHRS, CDR2 YFSETQ. V was pared by 3 bases and J by 5 bases, with 2 bases of the junction left unmatched. The CDR3 is 14 residues long. For the CDR3, the DNA is TGCGCCAGCAGCTCCGGGACTAGCGGGAACGAGCAGTACTTC. It is translated as CASSSGTSGNEQYF. Full variable domain (missing parts from reference TRBV5-1 and TRBJ2-7): KAGVTQTPRYLIKTRGQQVTLSCSPISGHRSVSWYQQTPGQGLQFLFEYFSETQRNKGNFPGRFSGRQFSNSRSEMNVSTLELGDSALYLCASSSGTSGNEQYFGPGTRLTVT.

This clonotype has ten or more counts. This chain links TRBV10-3 with TRBJ2-3; D unclear. V dropped 6 bases and J dropped 1 base, with 17 bases sitting between them. Looked up from germline, CDR1 is ENHRY and CDR2 is SYGVKD. The CDR3 has 16 residues. The CDR3 loop is CAISHPGSNRTDTQYF. DNA of the CDR3: TGTGCCATCAGCCATCCCGGCAGCAACCGCACAGATACGCAGTATTTT.

This sequence joins TRBV9 and TRBJ2-3; D not certain. From germline, CDR1 is SGDLS and CDR2 YYNGEE. V was clipped by 0 bases and J by 4 bases, with 9 bases between them. The CDR3 length is 14 residues. The CDR3 DNA reads as TGTGCCAGCAGCGTAGCCCTTGCCTCAGATACGCAGTATTTT. Translation gives CASSVALASDTQYF.

This clonotype was seen only a few times. This sequence joins TRBV10-2 and TRBJ2-7; 7 bases align to TRBD1. There are 15 residues in the CDR3. After removal of 7 bases from V and 4 bases from J, the junction contained 13 bases not matched to a gene. Germline V gene lookup returns CDR1 WSHSY and CDR2 SAAADI. CDR3 sequence: CASTSTGLVEYEQYF. CDR3 sequence (DNA): TGCGCCAGCACGTCGACAGGGTTGGTGGAGTACGAGCAGTACTTC.

This rearrangement joins TRBV20-1 to TRBJ2-1; TRBD1 might be the D (6 bases). The CDR3 has 15 amino acids. Trimming removed 2 bases at V and 0 bases at J, with 11 bases between. Per germline, CDR1 DFQATT and CDR2 SNEGSKA (reference sequence). The CDR3 reads CSARSDRSSYNEQFF. In DNA, the CDR3 is TGCAGTGCTAGAAGTGACAGGAGCTCCTACAATGAGCAGTTCTTC.

The rearrangement uses TRBV5-1 and TRBJ2-6; D uncertain. Per the germline V gene, CDR1 is SGHRS and CDR2 is YFSETQ. The germline V and J ends were trimmed by 0 bases and 2 bases, with 12 bases remaining between them. The CDR3 spans 17 residues. The CDR3: CASSLDSYSTGANVLTF. The CDR3, as DNA: TGCGCCAGCAGCTTGGATTCGTATTCCACTGGGGCCAACGTCCTGACTTTC.

The rearrangement links TRBV29-1 to TRBJ2-2, with D possibly being TRBD1 (6 bases). The CDR3 totals 14 residues. Germline V gene lookup returns CDR1 SQVTM and CDR2 ANQGSEA. Between the trimmed V and J ends, which lost 6 bases and 0 bases, there was a span of 11 bases. CDR3 protein: CSVRGTANTGELFF. The CDR3 region has the DNA TGCAGCGTGAGGGGGACCGCGAACACCGGGGAGCTGTTTTTT.

This chain connects TRBV6-6 to TRBJ1-1; possible D gene TRBD1, 6 bases. V lost 7 bases and J 11 bases, leaving 14 bases between the germline ends. Germline loops: CDR1 MNHNY, CDR2 SVGAGI (reference sequence). This CDR3 contains 11 residues. The DNA of the CDR3 is TGTGCCAGCATTGTACAGGGAATGGCTTTCTTT. Its protein product is CASIVQGMAFF.

CDR3 in DNA: TGTGCCAGCAGTCAAGCTGCAGATAGGAATGGCTACACCTTC. It is translated as CASSQAADRNGYTF. The chain joins TRBV25-1 to TRBJ1-2; D is ambiguous. V was pared by 5 bases and J by 6 bases, with 16 bases between. This CDR3 spans 14 amino acids. Germline V gives CDR1 MGHDK, CDR2 SYGVNS.

This clonotype was seen only a few times. V gene TRBV5-6 combines with J gene TRBJ2-7; D unresolved. The V end lost 0 bases, the J end lost 2 bases, and 12 bases lay between the germline ends. This CDR3 is 15 amino acids long. The germline gives CDR1 SGHDT, CDR2 YYEEEE. This CDR3 reads CASSLGPQETYEQYF. CDR3 nucleotide sequence: TGTGCCAGCAGCTTGGGACCCCAGGAAACCTACGAGCAGTACTTC. The variable domain in full, completed from reference TRBV5-6 and TRBJ2-7, reads DAGVTQSPTHLIKTRGQQVTLRCSPKSGHDTVSWYQQALGQGPQFIFQYYEEEERQRGNFPDRFSGHQFPNYSSELNVNALLLGDSALYLCASSLGPQETYEQYFGPGTRLTVT.

In this sample, this clonotype turned up a few times. As DNA, the CDR3 is TGTGCCAGCAGAGCTCTTCAAAGCGGGACAGGGGGACCCTACAATGAGCAGTTCTTC. Amino acid sequence: CASRALQSGTGGPYNEQFF. The chain has TRBV12-3 or TRBV12-4 and TRBJ2-1; TRBD1 aligns across 11 bases. The CDR3 runs 19 residues. J gave up 2 bases and V 6 bases, and 15 bases lay outside the gene matches.

This clonotype has a handful of counts. This sequence joins TRBV7-7 and TRBJ2-1; 8 bases match TRBD2. The CDR3 runs 13 residues. The germline CDR1 and CDR2 sequences are SSHAT and FNYEAQ (reference sequence). CDR3 DNA sequence: TGTGCTAGCGCCGGAGCGGGGGTCAATGAGCAGTTCTTC. Amino acids: CASAGAGVNEQFF.

This clonotype came up many times. The chain uses TRBV12-3 or TRBV12-4 and TRBJ2-3, with no clear D. Between the trimmed V and J ends, which lost 4 bases and 8 bases, there was a span of 10 bases. CDR3 size: 12 residues. CDR3 region: CASSSFSITQYF. In DNA, the CDR3 is TGTGCCAGCAGTTCCTTCTCGATTACGCAGTATTTT.